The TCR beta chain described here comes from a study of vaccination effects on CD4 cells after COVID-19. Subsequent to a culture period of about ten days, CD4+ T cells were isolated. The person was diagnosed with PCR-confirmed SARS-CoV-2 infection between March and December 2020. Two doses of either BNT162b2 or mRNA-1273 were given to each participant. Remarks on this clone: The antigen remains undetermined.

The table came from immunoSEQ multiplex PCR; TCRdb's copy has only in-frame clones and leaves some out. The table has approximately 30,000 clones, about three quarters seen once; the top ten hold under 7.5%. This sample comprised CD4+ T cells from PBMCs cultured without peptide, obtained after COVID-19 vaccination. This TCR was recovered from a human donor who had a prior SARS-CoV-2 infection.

The CDR3 loop reads CASSEYVRLAGGHDEQFF. The CDR3 DNA reads as TGCGCCAGCAGTGAGTATGTCCGACTAGCGGGGGGGCATGATGAGCAGTTCTTC. This chain connects TRBV10-1 to TRBJ2-1; the match to TRBD2 covers 14 bases. This CDR3 comprises 18 residues. The trim removed 1 base at V and 8 bases at J, leaving 10 bases unmatched. CDR1 WNHNN and CDR2 SYGVQD come from the germline V gene (reference sequence).